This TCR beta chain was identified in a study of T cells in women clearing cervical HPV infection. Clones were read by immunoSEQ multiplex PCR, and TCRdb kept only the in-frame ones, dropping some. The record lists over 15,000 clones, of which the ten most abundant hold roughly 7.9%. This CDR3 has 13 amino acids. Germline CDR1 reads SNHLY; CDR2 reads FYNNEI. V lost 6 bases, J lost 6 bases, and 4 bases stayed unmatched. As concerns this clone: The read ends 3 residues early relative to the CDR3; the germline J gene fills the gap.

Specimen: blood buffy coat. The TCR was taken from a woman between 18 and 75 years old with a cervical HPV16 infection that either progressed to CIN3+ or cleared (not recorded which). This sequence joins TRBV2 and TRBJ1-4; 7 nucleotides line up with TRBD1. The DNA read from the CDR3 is TGTGCCAGCAGCCGGGACAGTTATGAAAAA. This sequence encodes CASSRDSYEK. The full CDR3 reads CASSRDSYEKLFF.